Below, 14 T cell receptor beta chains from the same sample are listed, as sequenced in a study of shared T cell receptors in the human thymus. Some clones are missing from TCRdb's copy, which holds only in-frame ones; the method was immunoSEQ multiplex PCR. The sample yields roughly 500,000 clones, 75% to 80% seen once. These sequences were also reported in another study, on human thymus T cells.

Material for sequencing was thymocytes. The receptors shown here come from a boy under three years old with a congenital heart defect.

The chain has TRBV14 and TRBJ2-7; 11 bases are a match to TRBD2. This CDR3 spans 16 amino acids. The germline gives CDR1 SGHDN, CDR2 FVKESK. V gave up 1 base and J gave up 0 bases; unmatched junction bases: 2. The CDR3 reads CASSQAGTSGSYEQYF. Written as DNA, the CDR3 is TGTGCCAGCAGCCAAGCCGGGACTAGCGGCTCCTACGAGCAGTACTTC. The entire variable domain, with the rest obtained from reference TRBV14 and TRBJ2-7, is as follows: EAGVTQFPSHSVIEKGQTVTLRCDPISGHDNLYWYRRVMGKEIKFLLHFVKESKQDESGMPNNRFLAERTGGTYSTLKVQPAELEDSGVYFCASSQAGTSGSYEQYFGPGTRLTVT.

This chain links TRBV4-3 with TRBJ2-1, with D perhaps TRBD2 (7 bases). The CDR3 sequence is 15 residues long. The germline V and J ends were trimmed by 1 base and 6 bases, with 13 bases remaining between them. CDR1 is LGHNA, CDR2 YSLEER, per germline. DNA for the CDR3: TGCGCCAGCAGCCAAGTAAAGGGGGGGGGCAATGAGCAGTTCTTC. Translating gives CASSQVKGGGNEQFF.

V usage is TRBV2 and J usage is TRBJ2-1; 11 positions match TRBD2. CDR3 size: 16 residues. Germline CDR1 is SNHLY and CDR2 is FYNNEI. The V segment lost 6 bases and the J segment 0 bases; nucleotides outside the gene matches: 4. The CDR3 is CASRAGLADSYNEQFF. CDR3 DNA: TGTGCCAGCAGGGCGGGACTAGCGGACTCCTACAATGAGCAGTTCTTC.

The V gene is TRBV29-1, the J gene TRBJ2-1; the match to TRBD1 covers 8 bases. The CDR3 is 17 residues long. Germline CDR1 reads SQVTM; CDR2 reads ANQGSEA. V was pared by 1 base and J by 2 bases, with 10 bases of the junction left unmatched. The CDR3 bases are TGCAGCGTTGAAGTGGGCACTACAGGGGGAACCTACAATGAGCAGTTCTTC. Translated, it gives CSVEVGTTGGTYNEQFF.

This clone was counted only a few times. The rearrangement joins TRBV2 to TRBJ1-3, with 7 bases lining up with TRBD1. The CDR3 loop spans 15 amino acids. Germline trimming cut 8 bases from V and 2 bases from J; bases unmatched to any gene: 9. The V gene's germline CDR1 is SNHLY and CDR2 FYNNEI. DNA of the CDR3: TGTGCCAGCGACATTCAGGGGGTACCTGGAAACACCATATATTTT. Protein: CASDIQGVPGNTIYF.

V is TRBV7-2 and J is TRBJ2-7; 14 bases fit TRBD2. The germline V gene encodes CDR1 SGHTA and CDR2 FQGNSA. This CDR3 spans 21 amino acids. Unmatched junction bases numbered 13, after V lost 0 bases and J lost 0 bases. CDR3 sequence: CASSLARTGTSGRGASYEQYF. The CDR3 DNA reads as TGTGCCAGCAGCTTAGCTCGAACCGGGACTAGCGGGAGAGGGGCCTCCTACGAGCAGTACTTC.

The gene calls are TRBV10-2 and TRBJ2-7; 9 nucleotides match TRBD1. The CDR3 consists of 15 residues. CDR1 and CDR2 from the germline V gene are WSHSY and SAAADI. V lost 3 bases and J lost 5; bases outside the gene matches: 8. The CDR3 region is CASSDTGTGGNEQYF. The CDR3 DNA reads TGCGCCAGCAGTGATACCGGAACAGGGGGCAACGAGCAGTACTTC.

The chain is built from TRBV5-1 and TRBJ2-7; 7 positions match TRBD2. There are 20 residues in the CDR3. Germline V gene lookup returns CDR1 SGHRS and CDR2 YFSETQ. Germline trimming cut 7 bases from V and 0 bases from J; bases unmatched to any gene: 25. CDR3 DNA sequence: TGCGCCAGCGGGATCGGCTCTAGCGGCCCTACTGGGGCTTACTCCTACGAGCAGTACTTC. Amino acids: CASGIGSSGPTGAYSYEQYF. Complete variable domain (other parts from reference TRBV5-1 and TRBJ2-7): KAGVTQTPRYLIKTRGQQVTLSCSPISGHRSVSWYQQTPGQGLQFLFEYFSETQRNKGNFPGRFSGRQFSNSRSEMNVSTLELGDSALYLCASGIGSSGPTGAYSYEQYFGPGTRLTVT.

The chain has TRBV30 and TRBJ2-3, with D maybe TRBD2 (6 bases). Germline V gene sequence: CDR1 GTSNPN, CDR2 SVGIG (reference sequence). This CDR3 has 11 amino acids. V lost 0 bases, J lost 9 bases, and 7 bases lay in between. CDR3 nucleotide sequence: TGTGCCTGGAGTGTCCGGGGGACGCAGTATTTT. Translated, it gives CAWSVRGTQYF.

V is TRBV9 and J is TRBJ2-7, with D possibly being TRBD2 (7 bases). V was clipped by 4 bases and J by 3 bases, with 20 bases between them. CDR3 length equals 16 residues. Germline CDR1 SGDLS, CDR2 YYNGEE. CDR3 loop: CASSHVEGGVFYEQYF. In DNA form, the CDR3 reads TGTGCCAGCAGCCATGTGGAGGGGGGGGTTTTCTACGAGCAGTACTTC.

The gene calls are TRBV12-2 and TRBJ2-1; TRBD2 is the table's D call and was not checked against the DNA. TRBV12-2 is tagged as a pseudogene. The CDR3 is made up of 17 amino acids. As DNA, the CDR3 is TGTGCAAGTCGCTTAGCGGCTAAGGCTAGCGGAAACAATGAGCAGTTCTTC. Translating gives CASRLAAKASGNNEQFF.

Here the CDR3 reads CASSWAGKIDSNQPQHF. Here the CDR3 DNA reads TGTGCCAGTAGTTGGGCAGGCAAAATCGATAGCAATCAGCCCCAGCATTTT. The chain has TRBV19 and TRBJ1-5; unclear D gene. CDR1 is LNHDA, CDR2 SQIVND, per germline (reference sequence). The CDR3 extends over 17 amino acids. V gave up 5 bases and J gave up 0 bases, with 17 bases separating them.

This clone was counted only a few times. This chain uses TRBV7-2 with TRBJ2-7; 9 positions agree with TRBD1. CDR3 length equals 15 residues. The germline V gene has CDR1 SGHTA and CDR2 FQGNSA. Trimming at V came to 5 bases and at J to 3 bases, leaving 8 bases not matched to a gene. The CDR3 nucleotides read TGTGCCAGCAGCCAGCCGGGACAGGGTCTCTACGAGCAGTACTTC. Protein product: CASSQPGQGLYEQYF.

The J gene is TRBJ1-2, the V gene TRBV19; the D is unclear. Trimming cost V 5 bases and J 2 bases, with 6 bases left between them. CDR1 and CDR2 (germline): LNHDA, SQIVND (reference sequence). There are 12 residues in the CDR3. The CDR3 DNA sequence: TGTGCCAGTAGTTGTTCGAACTATGGCTACACCTTC. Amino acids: CASSCSNYGYTF.